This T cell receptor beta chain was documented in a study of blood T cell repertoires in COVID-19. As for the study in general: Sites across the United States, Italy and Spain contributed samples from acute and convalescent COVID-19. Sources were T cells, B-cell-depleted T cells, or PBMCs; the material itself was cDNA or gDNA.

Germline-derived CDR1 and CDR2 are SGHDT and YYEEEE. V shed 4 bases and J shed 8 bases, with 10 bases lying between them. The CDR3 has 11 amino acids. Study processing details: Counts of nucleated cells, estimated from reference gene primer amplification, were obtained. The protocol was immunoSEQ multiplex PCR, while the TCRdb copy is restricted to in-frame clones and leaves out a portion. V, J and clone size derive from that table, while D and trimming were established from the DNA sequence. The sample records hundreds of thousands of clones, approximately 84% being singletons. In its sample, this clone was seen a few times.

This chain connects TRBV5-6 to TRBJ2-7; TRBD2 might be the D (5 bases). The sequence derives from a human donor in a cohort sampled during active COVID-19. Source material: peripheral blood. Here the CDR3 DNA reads TGTGCCAGCAGCGAGGGAAGCAAGCAGTACTTC. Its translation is CASSEGSKQYF.